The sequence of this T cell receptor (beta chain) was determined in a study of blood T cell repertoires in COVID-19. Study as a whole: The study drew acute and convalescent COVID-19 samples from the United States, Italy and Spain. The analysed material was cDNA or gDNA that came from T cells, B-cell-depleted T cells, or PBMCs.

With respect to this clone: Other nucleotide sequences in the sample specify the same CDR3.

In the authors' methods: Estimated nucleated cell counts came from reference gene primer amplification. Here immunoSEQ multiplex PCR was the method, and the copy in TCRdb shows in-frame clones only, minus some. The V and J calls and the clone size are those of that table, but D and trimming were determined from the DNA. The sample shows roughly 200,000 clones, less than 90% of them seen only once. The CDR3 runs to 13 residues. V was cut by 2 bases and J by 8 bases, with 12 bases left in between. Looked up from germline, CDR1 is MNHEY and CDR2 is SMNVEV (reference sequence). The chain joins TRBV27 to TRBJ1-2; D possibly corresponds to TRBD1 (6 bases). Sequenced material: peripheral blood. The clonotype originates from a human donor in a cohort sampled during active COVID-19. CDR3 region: CASSLGGARGYTF. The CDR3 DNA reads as TGTGCCAGCAGTTTAGGGGGGGCGCGGGGCTACACCTTC.